The sequence of this TCR beta chain was determined in a study of regulatory T cells in long-lasting Graves disease. At the level of the study: Newly diagnosed Graves' patients took antithyroid drugs under 3 months. Findings and limits, study-wide: Persistent disease favored TRBV28, TRBJ1-2 and TRBJ2-5.

Time point given: newly diagnosed GD, antithyroid drugs for less than 3 months. PBMC-extracted RNA yielded the TCR library. The V end lost 6 bases, the J end lost 2 bases, and 14 bases lay between the germline ends. Germline CDR1 SQVTM, CDR2 ANQGSEA. This CDR3 has 14 amino acids. Assembly of TCR beta libraries relied on iRepertoire HTBI primers together with Arm-PCR of CDR3 regions. TCRdb independently ran MiXCR on the multiplex PCR reads; one entry per CDR3 protein. The sample carries approximately 300,000 distinct CDR3 sequences, over 15% recorded once. Note on this clonotype: Its antigen is currently unknown.

V is TRBV29-1 and J is TRBJ1-3; D gene ambiguous. Sequencing used peripheral blood mononuclear cells (PBMCs), obtained at new diagnosis, from a patient treated with antithyroid drugs. The TCR originated in a female donor with Graves disease. The CDR3 spells CSVDAGGTGNTIYF. The CDR3 bases are TGCAGCGTCGACGCTGGAGGAACTGGAAACACCATATATTTT.